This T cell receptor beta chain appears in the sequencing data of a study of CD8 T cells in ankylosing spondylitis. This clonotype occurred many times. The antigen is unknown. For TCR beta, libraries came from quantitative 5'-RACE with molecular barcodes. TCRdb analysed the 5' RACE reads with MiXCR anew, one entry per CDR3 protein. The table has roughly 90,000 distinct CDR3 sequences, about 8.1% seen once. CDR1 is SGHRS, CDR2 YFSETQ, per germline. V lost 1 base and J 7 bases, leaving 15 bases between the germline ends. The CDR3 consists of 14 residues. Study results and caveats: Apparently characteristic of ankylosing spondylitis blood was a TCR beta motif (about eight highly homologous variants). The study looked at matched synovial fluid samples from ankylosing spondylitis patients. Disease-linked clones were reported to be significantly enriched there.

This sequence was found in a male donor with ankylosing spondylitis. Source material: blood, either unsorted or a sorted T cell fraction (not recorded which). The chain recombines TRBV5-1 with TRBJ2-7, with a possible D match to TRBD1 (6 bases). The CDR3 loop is CASSLWTDVREQYF. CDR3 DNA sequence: TGCGCCAGCAGCTTGTGGACAGACGTGAGAGAGCAGTACTTC.